This entry is about one T cell receptor (beta chain). What it recognizes is unknown. This entry comes from a study of T cell responses to AZD1222 COVID-19 vaccine. The trim removed 2 bases at V and 7 bases at J, leaving 6 bases unmatched. CDR1 is SEHNR, CDR2 FQNEAQ, per germline (reference sequence). The CDR3 consists of 14 residues. Produced via immunoSEQ multiplex PCR; TCRdb's table is partial and in-frame only. This table holds about 79,000 clones, 92% found once. Points from the study as a whole: The study reported that nearly half of spike-specific TCRs target unmutated variant regions. Seropositivity was recorded at baseline in only a handful of AZD1222 recipients. Donors skewed white British and female; clonal diversity was possibly underestimated. Spike regions recognized by vaccine-associated CD4 TCRs spanned the protein, led by 160-218 and 743-854.

This sequence joins TRBV7-9 and TRBJ2-3, with 7 bases lining up with TRBD1. The source of this sequence is an adult in good health. Here the sequenced sample was peripheral blood, taken on day 0 of MenACWY control vaccination. CDR3 bases: TGTGCCAGCAGCTTAATGGGGGACAGTAATACGCAGTATTTT. It specifies CASSLMGDSNTQYF.